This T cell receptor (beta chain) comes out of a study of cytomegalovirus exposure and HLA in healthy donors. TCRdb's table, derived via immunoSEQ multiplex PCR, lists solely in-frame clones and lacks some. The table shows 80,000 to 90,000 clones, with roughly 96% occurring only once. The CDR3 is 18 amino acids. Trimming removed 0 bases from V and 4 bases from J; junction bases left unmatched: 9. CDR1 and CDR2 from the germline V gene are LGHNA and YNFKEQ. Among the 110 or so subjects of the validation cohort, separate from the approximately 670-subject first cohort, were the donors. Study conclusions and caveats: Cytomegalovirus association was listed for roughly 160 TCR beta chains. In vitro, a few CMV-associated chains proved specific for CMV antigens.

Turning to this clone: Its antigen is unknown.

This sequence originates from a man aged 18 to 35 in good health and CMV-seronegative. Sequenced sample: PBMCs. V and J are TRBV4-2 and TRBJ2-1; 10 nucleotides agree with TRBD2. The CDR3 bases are TGTGCCAGCAGCCAAGATCTTGGAAGTAGCGGGAGGTACAATGAGCAGTTCTTC. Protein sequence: CASSQDLGSSGRYNEQFF.